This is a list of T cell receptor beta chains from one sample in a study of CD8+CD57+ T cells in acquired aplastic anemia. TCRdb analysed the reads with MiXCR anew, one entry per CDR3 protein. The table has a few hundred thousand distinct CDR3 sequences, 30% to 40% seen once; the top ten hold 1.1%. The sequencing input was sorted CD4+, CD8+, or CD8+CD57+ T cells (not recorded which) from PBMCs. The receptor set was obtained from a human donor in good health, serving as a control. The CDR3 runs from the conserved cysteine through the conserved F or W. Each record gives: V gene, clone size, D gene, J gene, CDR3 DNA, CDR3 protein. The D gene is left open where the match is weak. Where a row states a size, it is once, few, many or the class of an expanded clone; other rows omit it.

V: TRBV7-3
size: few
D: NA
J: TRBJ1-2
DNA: TGTGCCAGCAGCTTAACGTATGGGGGCTCTGGCTACACCTTC
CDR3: CASSLTYGGSGYTF

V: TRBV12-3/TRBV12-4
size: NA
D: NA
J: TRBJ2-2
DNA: TGTGCCAGCAGTTCTGACAGAACCGGGGAGCTGTTTTTT
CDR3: CASSSDRTGELFF

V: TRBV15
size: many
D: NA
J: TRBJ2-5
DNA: TGTGCCACCAGCAGAGATCGTTGGGTCCAAGAGACCCAGTACTTC
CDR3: CATSRDRWVQETQYF

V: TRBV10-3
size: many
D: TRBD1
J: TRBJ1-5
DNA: TGTGCCATCAGTGAAGACCCCGGGACAGGGGGCCGTCAGCCCCAGCATTTT
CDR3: CAISEDPGTGGRQPQHF

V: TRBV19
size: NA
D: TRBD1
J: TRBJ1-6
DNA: TGTGCCAGTAGTCCCCTTGGGACAGGGGGTTCACCCCTCCACTTT
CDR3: CASSPLGTGGSPLHF

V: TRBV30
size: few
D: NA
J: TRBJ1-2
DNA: TGTGCCTGGACCAGGGAGGGCGACTATGGCTACACCTTC
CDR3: CAWTREGDYGYTF

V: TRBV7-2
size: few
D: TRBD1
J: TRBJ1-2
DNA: TGTGCCAGCAGCTTAGCCAGGGGGTCCCACTATGGCTACACCTTC
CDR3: CASSLARGSHYGYTF

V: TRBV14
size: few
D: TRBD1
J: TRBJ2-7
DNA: TGTGCCAGCAGCTCCGACAGGGCCCATGTCAGCTCCTACGAGCAGTACTTC
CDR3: CASSSDRAHVSSYEQYF

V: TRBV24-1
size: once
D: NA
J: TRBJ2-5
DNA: TGTGCCAGCACGGGATCGGGGGCCGGGGAGACCCAGTACTTC
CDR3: CASTGSGAGETQYF

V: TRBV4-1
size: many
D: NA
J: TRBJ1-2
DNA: TGCGCCAGCAGCCAGTCGACAGGCGGGTATGGCTACACCTTC
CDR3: CASSQSTGGYGYTF

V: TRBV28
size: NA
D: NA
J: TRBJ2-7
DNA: TGTGCCAGCAGTTTAACTCGTCGGGGGTCAGGCCGCGAGCAGTACTTC
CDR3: CASSLTRRGSGREQYF

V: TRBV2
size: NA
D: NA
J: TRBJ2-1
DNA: TGTGCCAGCAGCCGCCGGAGCTCCTACAATGAGCAGTTCTTC
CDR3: CASSRRSSYNEQFF

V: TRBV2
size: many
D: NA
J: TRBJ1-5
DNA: TGTGCCAGCAGTGGGCTTCGGGACCAGCCCCAGCATTTT
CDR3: CASSGLRDQPQHF

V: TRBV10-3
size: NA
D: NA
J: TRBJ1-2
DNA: TGTGCCATCAGTGAGCCCGAGGGGTCCAGCCCGTCCTTC
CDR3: CAISEPEGSSPSF

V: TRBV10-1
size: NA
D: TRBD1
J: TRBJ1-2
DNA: TGCGCCAGCAGAACAGGGGATGTCTATGGCTACACCTTC
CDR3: CASRTGDVYGYTF

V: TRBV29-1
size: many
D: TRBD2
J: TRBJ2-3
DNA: TGCAGCGTTATGGAGCGGGGCGGCACAGATACGCAGTATTTT
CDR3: CSVMERGGTDTQYF

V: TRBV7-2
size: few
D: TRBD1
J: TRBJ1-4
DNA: TGTGCCAGCAGCTTAGCCTCCGGTACAGGGGAGGGTGAAAAACTGTTTTTT
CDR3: CASSLASGTGEGEKLFF

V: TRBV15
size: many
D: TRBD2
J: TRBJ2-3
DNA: TGTGCCACCAGCAGAGATGGCGGTCGGAGCGGGATTGTCGATACGCAGTATTTT
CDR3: CATSRDGGRSGIVDTQYF

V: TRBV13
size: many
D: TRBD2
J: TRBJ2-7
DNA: TGTGCCAGCAGCGCCTATCAGACTAGCGGGATCCCCTACGAGCAGTACTTC
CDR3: CASSAYQTSGIPYEQYF

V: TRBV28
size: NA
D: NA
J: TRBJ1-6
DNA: TGTGCCAGCAGTCCCTCGGACAGACGAAATTCACCCCTCCACTTT
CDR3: CASSPSDRRNSPLHF

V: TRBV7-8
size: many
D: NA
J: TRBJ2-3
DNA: TGTGCCAGCAGGAAGACGGTGGGGAGCACAGATACGCAGTATTTT
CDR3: CASRKTVGSTDTQYF

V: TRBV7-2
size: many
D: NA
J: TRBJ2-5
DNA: TGTGCCAGCAGCTTTGACGGGTGGGGGAGTATGGCAAAGACCCAGTACTTC
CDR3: CASSFDGWGSMAKTQYF

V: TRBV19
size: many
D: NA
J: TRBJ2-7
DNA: TGTGCCAGTAGTCCCGGTACCCAGTTAGGCCAGCAGTACTTC
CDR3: CASSPGTQLGQQYF

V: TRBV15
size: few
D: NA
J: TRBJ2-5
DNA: TGTGCCACCAGCAGAGAGCCGGGTGAGACCCAGTACTTC
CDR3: CATSREPGETQYF

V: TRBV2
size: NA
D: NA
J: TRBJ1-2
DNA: TGTGCCAGCAAGGCGGGGGGGCCCAACTATGGCTACACCTTC
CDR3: CASKAGGPNYGYTF

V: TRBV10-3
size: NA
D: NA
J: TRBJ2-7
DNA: TGTGCCATCAGGACCACAGGCTCCTACGAGCAGTACTTC
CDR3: CAIRTTGSYEQYF

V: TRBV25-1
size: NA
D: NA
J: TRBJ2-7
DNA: TGTGCCAGCAGTGAATCCGGGGGCCTTAGCTCCTACGAGCAGTACTTC
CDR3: CASSESGGLSSYEQYF

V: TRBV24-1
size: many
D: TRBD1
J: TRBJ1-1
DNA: TGTGCCGCAGGGGGGAGAACTGAAGCTTTCTTT
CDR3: CAAGGRTEAFF

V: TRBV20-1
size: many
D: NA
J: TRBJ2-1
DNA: TGCAGTGCGGCGCACCCGACGGGTTGGTCCTACAATGAGCAGTTCTTC
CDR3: CSAAHPTGWSYNEQFF

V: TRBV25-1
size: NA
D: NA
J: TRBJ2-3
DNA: TGTGCCAGCGGTGAAGTACTACATAGCACAGATACGCAGTATTTT
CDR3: CASGEVLHSTDTQYF

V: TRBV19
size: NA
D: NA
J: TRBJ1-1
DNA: TGTGCCAGTAGTATTGGGGCTGGGGACACTGAAGCTTTCTTT
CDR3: CASSIGAGDTEAFF

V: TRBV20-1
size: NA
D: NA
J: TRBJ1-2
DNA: TGCAGTGTGGCGAGGGGGAACTATGGCTACACCTTC
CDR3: CSVARGNYGYTF

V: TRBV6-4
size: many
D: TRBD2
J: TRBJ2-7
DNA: TGTGCCAGCAGGGGGAAGGGAGCGGGGGCCTCCTACGAGCAGTACTTC
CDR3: CASRGKGAGASYEQYF

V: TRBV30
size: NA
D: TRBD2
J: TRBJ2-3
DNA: TGTGCCTGGACCCTCGGTAGCGGGAGTACCCCTTTCAGCACAGATACGCAGTATTTT
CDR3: CAWTLGSGSTPFSTDTQYF

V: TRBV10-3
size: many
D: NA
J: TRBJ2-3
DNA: TGTGCCATCAGTGAGACGAGAGCTAGCACAGATACGCAGTATTTT
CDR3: CAISETRASTDTQYF

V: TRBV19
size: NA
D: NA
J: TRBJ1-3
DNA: TGTGCCAGTAGGGGCGAGATCTCTGGAAACACCATATATTTT
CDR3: CASRGEISGNTIYF

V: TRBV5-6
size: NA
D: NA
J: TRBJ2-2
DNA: TGTGCCAGCAGCTTATACGACAGCCTTCCCACCGGGGAGCTGTTTTTT
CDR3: CASSLYDSLPTGELFF

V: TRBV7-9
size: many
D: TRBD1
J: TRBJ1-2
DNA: TGTGCCAGCAGCTCCAGGACAGGGGACCGTGGCTACACCTTC
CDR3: CASSSRTGDRGYTF

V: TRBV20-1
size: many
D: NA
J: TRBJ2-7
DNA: TGCAGTGCTAGAGATTCTGGGGCAGGGTTTGACGAGCAGTACTTC
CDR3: CSARDSGAGFDEQYF

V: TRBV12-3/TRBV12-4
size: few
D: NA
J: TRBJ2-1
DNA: TGTGCCAGCAGTTTAGCGGGGGACTTTTGGAATGAGCAGTTCTTC
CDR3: CASSLAGDFWNEQFF

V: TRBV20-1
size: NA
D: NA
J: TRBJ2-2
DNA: TGCGCGGCCGGGGAGGCGAACACCGGGGAGCTGTTTTTT
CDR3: CAAGEANTGELFF

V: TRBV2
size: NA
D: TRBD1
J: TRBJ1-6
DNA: TGTGCCAGCAGTGTACAGACAGGGGATTCACCCCTCCACTTT
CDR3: CASSVQTGDSPLHF

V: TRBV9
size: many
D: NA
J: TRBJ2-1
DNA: TGTGCCAGCAGCGCCCAGCAGAGCTCCTACAATGAGCAGTTCTTC
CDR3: CASSAQQSSYNEQFF

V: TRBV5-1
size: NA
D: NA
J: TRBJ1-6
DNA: TGCGCCAGCAGCTTGGGTCCGACTTCTGATCCACCCCTCCACTTT
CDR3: CASSLGPTSDPPLHF

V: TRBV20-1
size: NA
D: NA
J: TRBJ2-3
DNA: TGCAGTGCTACCATCCAACAGTATTTT
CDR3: CSATIQQYF

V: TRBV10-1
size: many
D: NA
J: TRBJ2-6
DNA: TGCGCCAGCAGTGACTCTGGGGCCAACGTCCTGACTTTC
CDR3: CASSDSGANVLTF

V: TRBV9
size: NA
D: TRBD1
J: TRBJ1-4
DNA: TGTGCCAGCAGCCCTGGACAGGGGGCGTATGAAAAACTGTTTTTT
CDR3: CASSPGQGAYEKLFF